The subject of this entry is one T cell receptor beta chain. V was trimmed by 8 bases and J by 1 base, leaving 11 bases between them. The CDR3 extends over 14 amino acids. The germline gives CDR1 MNHEY, CDR2 SMNVEV (reference sequence). The repertoire was sequenced with immunoSEQ multiplex PCR; TCRdb's copy has only in-frame clones and lacks some. The sample has approximately 33,000 clones; approximately 89% are singletons. This sample is drawn from a study of PD-1 and CTLA-4 blockade in melanoma. The sample consisted of CD8+ T cells from peripheral blood, taken from a patient given anti-PD-1 treatment. The source of this sequence is a human donor with melanoma. This chain connects TRBV27 to TRBJ2-2, with D unclear. CDR3 protein: CASGSSLNTGELFF. The CDR3 DNA follows: TGTGCCAGCGGGTCCTCCCTGAACACCGGGGAGCTGTTTTTT.